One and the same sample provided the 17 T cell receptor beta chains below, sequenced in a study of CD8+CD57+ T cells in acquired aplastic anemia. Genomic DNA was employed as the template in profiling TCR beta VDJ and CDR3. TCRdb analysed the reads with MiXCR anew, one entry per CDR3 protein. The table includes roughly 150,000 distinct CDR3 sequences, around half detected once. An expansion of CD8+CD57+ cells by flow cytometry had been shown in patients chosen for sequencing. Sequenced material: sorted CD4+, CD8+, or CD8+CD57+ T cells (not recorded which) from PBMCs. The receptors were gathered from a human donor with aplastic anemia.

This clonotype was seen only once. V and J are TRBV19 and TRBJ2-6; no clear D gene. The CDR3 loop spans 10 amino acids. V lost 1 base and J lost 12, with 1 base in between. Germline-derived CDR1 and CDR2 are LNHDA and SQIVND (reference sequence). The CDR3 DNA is TGTGCCAGTAGTATAGCCGTCCTGACTTTC. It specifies CASSIAVLTF.

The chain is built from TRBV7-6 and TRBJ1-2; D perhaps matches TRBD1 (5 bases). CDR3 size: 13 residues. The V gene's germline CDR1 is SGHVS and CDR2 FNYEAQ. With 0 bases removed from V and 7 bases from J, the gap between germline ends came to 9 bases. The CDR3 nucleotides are TGTGCCAGCAGCTTAGCCGGGGCGGCTGGCTACACCTTC. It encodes CASSLAGAAGYTF.

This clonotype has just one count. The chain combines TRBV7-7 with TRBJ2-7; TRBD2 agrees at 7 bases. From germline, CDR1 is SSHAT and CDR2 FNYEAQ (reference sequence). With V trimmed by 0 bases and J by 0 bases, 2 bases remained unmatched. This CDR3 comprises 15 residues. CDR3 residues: CASSLAGGSSYEQYV. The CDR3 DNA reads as TGTGCCAGCAGCTTAGCGGGAGGGAGCTCCTACGAGCAGTACGTC.

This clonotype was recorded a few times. The CDR3 DNA sequence: TGTGCCAGCAGCTGGAGGACTAGCGGCTACGAGCAGTACTTC. The encoded protein is CASSWRTSGYEQYF. The rearrangement links TRBV5-6 to TRBJ2-7; 10 bases agree with TRBD2. The V gene end was trimmed by 3 bases and the J gene end by 3 bases; junction bases not matched to a gene: 3. The CDR3 runs 14 residues. Germline-derived CDR1 and CDR2 are SGHDT and YYEEEE.

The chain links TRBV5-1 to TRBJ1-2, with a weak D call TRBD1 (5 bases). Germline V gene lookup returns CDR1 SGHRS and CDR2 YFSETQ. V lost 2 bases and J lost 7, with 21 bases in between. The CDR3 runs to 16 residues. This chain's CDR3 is CASSLAADTKGRGYTF. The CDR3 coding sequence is TGCGCCAGCAGCTTAGCGGCGGACACTAAGGGCCGTGGCTACACCTTC.

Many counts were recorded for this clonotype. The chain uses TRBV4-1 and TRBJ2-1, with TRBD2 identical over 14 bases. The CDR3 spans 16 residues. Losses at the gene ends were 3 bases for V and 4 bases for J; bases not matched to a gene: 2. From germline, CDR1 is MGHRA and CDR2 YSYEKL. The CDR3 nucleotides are TGCGCCAGCAGCCAGGGACTAGCGGGAGTTTACAATGAGCAGTTCTTC. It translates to CASSQGLAGVYNEQFF.

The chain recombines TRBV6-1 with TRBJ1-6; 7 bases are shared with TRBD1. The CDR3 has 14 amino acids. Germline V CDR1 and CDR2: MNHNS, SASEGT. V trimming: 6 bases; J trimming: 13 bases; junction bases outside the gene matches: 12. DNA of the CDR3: TGTGCCAGCAGGGAGGACAGGAGTCCCCGTCCCCTCCACTTT. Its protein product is CASREDRSPRPLHF.

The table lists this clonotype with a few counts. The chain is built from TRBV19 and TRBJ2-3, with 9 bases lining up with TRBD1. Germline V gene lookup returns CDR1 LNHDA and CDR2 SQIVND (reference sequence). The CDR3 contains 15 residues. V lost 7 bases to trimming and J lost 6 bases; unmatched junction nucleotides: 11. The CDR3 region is CASKRTGASLDTQYF. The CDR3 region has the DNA TGTGCCAGTAAGAGGACAGGGGCCAGTCTGGATACGCAGTATTTT.

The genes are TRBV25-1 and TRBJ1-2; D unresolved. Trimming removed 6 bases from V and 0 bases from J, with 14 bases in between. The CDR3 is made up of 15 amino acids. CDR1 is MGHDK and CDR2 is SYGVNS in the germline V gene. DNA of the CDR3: TGTGCCAGCAGCCCAGGTGTTGGTGCTAACTATGGCTACACCTTC. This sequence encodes CASSPGVGANYGYTF.

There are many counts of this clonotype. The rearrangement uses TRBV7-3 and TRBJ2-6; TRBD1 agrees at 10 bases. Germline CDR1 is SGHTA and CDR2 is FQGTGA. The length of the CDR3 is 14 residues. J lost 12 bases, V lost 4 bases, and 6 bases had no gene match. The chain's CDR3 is CASSSTGGRGVLTF. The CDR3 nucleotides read TGTGCCAGCAGCTCGACAGGGGGCCGGGGCGTCCTGACTTTC.

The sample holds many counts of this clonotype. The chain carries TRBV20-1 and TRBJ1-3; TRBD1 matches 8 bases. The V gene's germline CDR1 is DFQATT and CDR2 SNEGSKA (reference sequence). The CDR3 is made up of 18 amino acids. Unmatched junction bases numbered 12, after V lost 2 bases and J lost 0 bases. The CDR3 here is CSARHWGQDVDSGNTIYF. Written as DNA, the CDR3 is TGCAGTGCTAGACACTGGGGACAGGATGTGGACTCTGGAAACACCATATATTTT.

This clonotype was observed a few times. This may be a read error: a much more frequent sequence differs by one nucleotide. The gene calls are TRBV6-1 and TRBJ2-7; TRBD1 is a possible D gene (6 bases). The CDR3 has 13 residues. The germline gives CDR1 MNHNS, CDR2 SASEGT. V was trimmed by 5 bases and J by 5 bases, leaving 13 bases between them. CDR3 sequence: CASSQTGFHEQYF. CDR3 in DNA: TGTGCCAGCAGTCAAACAGGGTTCCACGAGCAGTACTTC.

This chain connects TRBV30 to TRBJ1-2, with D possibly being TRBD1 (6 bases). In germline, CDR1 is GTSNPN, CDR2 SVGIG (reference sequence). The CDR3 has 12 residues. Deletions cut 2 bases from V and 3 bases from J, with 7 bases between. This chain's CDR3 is CAWSRTDYGYTF. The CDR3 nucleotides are TGTGCCTGGAGTAGGACAGACTATGGCTACACCTTC.

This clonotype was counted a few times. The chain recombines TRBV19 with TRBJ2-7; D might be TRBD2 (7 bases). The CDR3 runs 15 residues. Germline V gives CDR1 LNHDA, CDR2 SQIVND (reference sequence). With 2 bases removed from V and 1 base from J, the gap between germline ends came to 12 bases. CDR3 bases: TGTGCCAGTAGTATAACACAGGGAGGGTCCTACGAGCAGTACTTC. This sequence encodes CASSITQGGSYEQYF.

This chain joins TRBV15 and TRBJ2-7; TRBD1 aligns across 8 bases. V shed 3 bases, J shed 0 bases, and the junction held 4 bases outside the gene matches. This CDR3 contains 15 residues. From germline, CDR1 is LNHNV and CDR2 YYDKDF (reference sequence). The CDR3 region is CATSSPGQASYEQYF. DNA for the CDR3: TGTGCCACCAGCAGTCCGGGACAGGCCTCCTACGAGCAGTACTTC.

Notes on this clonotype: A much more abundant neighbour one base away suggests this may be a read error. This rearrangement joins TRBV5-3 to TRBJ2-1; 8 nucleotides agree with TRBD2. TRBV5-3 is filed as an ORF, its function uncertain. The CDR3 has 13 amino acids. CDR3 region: CARSWGTSNEQFF. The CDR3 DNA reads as TGTGCCAGGAGCTGGGGGACTAGCAATGAGCAGTTCTTC.

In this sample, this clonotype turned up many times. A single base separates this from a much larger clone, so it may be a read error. The CDR3: CASSSRASLPGGQYF. CDR3 DNA sequence: TGCGCCAGCAGTAGCCGGGCCTCCCTTCCCGGCGGGCAGTACTTC. The chain has TRBV10-1 and TRBJ2-7, with unresolved D. V lost 5 bases and J 9 bases, leaving 23 bases between the germline ends. Per germline, CDR1 WNHNN and CDR2 SYGVQD (reference sequence). This CDR3 has 15 residues.